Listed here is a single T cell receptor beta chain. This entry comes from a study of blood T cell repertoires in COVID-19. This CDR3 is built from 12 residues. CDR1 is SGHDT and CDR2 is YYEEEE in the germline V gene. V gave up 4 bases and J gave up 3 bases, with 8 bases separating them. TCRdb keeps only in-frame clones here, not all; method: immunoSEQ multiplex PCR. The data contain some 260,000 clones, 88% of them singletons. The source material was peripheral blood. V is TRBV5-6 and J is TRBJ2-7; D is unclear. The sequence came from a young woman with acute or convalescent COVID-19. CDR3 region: CASSQVDYEQYF. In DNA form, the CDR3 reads TGTGCCAGCAGCCAGGTGGACTACGAGCAGTACTTC.